This T cell receptor beta chain was identified during a study of PD-L1 blockade in urothelial cancer. Study at large: Patients with male sex and bladder-origin urothelial cancer accounted for most of the roughly 29 enrolled. Analyses were performed on blood at 3 weeks after treatment start (the second dose) and at 6 weeks. From 0 to 3 prior chemotherapy regimens had been given to the patients. Study outcomes and limitations: Durable-benefit cases showed more tumor-associated blood clone expansion at 3 weeks.

Time point described: peripheral blood 6 weeks after treatment start. Some clones are missing from TCRdb's copy, which holds only in-frame ones; the method was immunoSEQ multiplex PCR. The sample has 48,000 or so clones; approximately 86% are singletons. A remark on this clone: Its specificity is unknown.

The V gene lost 5 bases and the J gene lost 5 bases, with 12 bases spanning the gap. Germline assignment: CDR1 SGHTA and CDR2 FQGTGA. This CDR3 contains 13 residues. J is TRBJ1-2 and V is TRBV7-3; D perhaps matches TRBD1 (5 bases). Material: PBMCs, obtained around atezolizumab (anti-PD-L1) treatment. The clonotype originates from a man aged 55 to 70 with urothelial cancer. CDR3 in amino acids: CASSRGAGYGYTF. The CDR3 DNA sequence: TGTGCCAGCAGCCGCGGGGCAGGGTATGGCTACACCTTC. The whole variable domain, filled in from reference TRBV7-3 and TRBJ1-2, reads GAGVSQTPSNKVTEKGKYVELRCDPISGHTALYWYRQSLGQGPEFLIYFQGTGAADDSGLPNDRFFAVRPEGSVSTLKIQRTERGDSAVYLCASSRGAGYGYTFGSGTRLTVV.